This T cell receptor (beta chain) came from a study of response to subunit inactivated influenza vaccine. Trimming stripped 0 bases from V and 5 bases from J, with 12 bases between. The CDR3 is 15 amino acids. The germline CDR1 and CDR2 sequences are SGHKS and YYEKEE (reference sequence). TCRdb re-called the RT-PCR reads through MiXCR, storing one row per CDR3 protein. The sample carries 650,000 to 800,000 distinct CDR3 sequences, approximately 15% recorded once. The V gene is TRBV5-5, the J gene TRBJ1-5; D is uncertain. The source was PBMCs from blood, collected 14 days before vaccination. The origin of this receptor is a man in his forties or fifties who received an inactivated influenza vaccine. The CDR3 reads CASSLAQEPYQPQHF. CDR3 coding DNA: TGTGCCAGCAGCTTGGCCCAGGAGCCCTATCAGCCCCAGCATTTT.